This T cell receptor (beta chain) was sequenced during a study of early T cells in non-severe SARS-CoV-2 infection. Study-level results: CD4 and private specificities were missed by VDJdb matching, which favored anti-spike CD8 responses.

The TCR library protocol was used to attach unique molecular identifiers. These identifiers were attached to individual cDNA molecules. TCRdb reprocessed the 5' RACE reads via MiXCR and lists one record per CDR3 protein. The data hold about 120,000 distinct CDR3 sequences, with over 10% observed a single time. This clonotype was detected ten times or more. Its antigen is still unknown. This CDR3 spans 14 amino acids. Germline values: CDR1 SEHNR, CDR2 FQNEAQ (reference sequence). Trimming shortened V by 1 base and J by 2 bases, and 8 bases separated the two germline ends. The chain uses TRBV7-9 and TRBJ1-1; no clear D. Sample: whole blood, taken at baseline. This clonotype originated in an adult who was a healthcare worker with PCR-confirmed SARS-CoV-2 infection or an uninfected control (not recorded which). CDR3 in DNA: TGTGCCAGCAGCTTAGGGACGGGCAACACTGAAGCTTTCTTT. Translation: CASSLGTGNTEAFF.